The 24 T cell receptor beta chains reported below all come from one sample, sequenced in a study of cytomegalovirus exposure and HLA in healthy donors (dated by TCRdb to about 2017). The library was made by the immunoSEQ multiplex PCR assay. The multiplex PCR relied on a mix of 60 forward primers for TCR Vbeta segments and 13 reverse primers for TCR Jbeta segments. The table was pulled from immuneACCESS by TCRdb, which kept in-frame rearrangements only. Such tables lose some clones; where checked, under half of the loss comes from unresolved V genes, and the rest has no known cause. The table for this sample lists approximately 120,000 clones. The ten most abundant clones make up approximately 2.6% of the sample. The specimen sequenced was PBMCs. The receptors originated from a man aged 30-40 years in good health and CMV-seronegative.

The chain combines TRBV29-1 with TRBJ2-1; 10 positions match TRBD1. Germline lookup yields CDR1 SQVTM and CDR2 ANQGSEA. J gave up 6 bases and V 8 bases, and 4 bases lay outside the gene matches. The CDR3 loop spans 12 amino acids. CDR3 sequence: CSPRTGGNEQFF. CDR3 nucleotide sequence: TGCAGCCCCAGGACAGGGGGCAATGAGCAGTTCTTC.

The chain carries TRBV6-6 and TRBJ1-2; the match to TRBD1 covers 10 bases. The CDR3 has 16 residues. Trimming at V came to 6 bases and at J to 5 bases, leaving 12 bases not matched to a gene. CDR1 is MNHNY and CDR2 is SVGAGI in the germline V gene (reference sequence). CDR3 loop: CASRDDRGRKSYGYTF. The DNA for the CDR3 is TGTGCCAGCAGGGACGACAGGGGGCGCAAGTCTTATGGCTACACCTTC.

V gene TRBV6-1 combines with J gene TRBJ1-2; TRBD1 matches at 8 bases. The CDR3 runs to 15 residues. Germline lookup yields CDR1 MNHNS and CDR2 SASEGT. Germline trimming cut 4 bases from V and 4 bases from J; bases unmatched to any gene: 8. The CDR3 sequence is CASSARRGLGYGYTF. The CDR3 DNA follows: TGTGCCAGCAGTGCCCGCAGGGGGCTAGGCTATGGCTACACCTTC.

The gene calls are TRBV27 and TRBJ1-1; 7 nucleotides line up with TRBD1. CDR3 length: 13 residues. CDR1 and CDR2 from the germline V gene are MNHEY and SMNVEV (reference sequence). V shed 6 bases and J 3 bases; nucleotides not matched to a gene: 4. The chain's CDR3 is CASSLGTDTEAFF. CDR3 DNA sequence: TGTGCCAGCAGCCTCGGGACAGACACTGAAGCTTTCTTT.

The rearrangement joins TRBV10-3 to TRBJ1-2; 8 bases fit TRBD1. Germline lookup yields CDR1 ENHRY and CDR2 SYGVKD. This CDR3 is 16 amino acids long. V lost 8 bases, J lost 0 bases, and 11 bases stayed unmatched. For the CDR3, the DNA is TGTGCCATCCTTATACAGGGGGATGCGGCTAACTATGGCTACACCTTC. Protein sequence: CAILIQGDAANYGYTF.

The genes are TRBV28 and TRBJ2-5; D may be TRBD1 (6 bases). Trimming took 5 bases from V and 5 from J, leaving 12 bases between them. CDR1 MDHEN and CDR2 SYDVKM come from the germline V gene. CDR3 length equals 13 residues. CDR3 nucleotides: TGTGCCAGCAGTCCGGACAGCCGGGAGACCCAGTACTTC. This gives the protein CASSPDSRETQYF.

This sequence joins TRBV5-4 and TRBJ2-1, with D perhaps TRBD1 (6 bases). The CDR3 is 16 residues long. Germline V gene lookup returns CDR1 SGHNT and CDR2 YYREEE (reference sequence). V was cut by 0 bases and J by 0 bases, with 10 bases left in between. The CDR3 DNA reads as TGTGCCAGCAGCTTGGGGACAGCCCGCTCCTACAATGAGCAGTTCTTC. As protein: CASSLGTARSYNEQFF.

The V gene is TRBV7-2, the J gene TRBJ2-7, with D maybe TRBD2 (6 bases). Trimming stripped 5 bases from V and 2 bases from J, with 19 bases between. This CDR3 is built from 16 residues. Germline V gives CDR1 SGHTA, CDR2 FQGNSA. The CDR3 is CASSSPSEDLAYEQYF. The CDR3, as DNA: TGTGCCAGCAGCAGTCCTAGCGAGGATTTGGCCTACGAGCAGTACTTC.

On this clone: At one boundary the junction diverges from the germline segment, which might be a read error. This chain links TRBV18 with TRBJ2-3, with TRBD2 matching over 10 bases. CDR1 and CDR2 from the germline V gene are KGHSH and LQKENI. The CDR3 contains 15 residues. CDR3 region: CASPPLLAGVDTQYF. CDR3 DNA sequence: TGTGCCAGCCCACCACTCCTAGCGGGAGTAGATACGCAGTATTTT.

The gene calls are TRBV5-4 and TRBJ2-5; perhaps TRBD1 as D (5 bases). CDR1 is SGHNT and CDR2 is YYREEE in the germline V gene (reference sequence). This CDR3 is 17 amino acids long. V lost 3 bases, J lost 1 base, and 19 bases lay in between. CDR3 in DNA: TGTGCCAGCAGCTCCCTAGGTCCCACAGGCCTCCAAGAGACCCAGTACTTC. Encoded protein: CASSSLGPTGLQETQYF.

V gene TRBV2 combines with J gene TRBJ2-7; D is perhaps TRBD1 (5 bases). V gave up 7 bases and J gave up 2 bases, with 15 bases separating them. The CDR3 loop spans 14 amino acids. CDR1 is SNHLY, CDR2 FYNNEI, per germline. Here the CDR3 reads CASMAPGRAYEQYF. CDR3 bases: TGTGCCAGCATGGCCCCGGGCAGGGCCTACGAGCAGTACTTC.

This rearrangement joins TRBV28 to TRBJ2-7; D is possibly TRBD2 (5 bases). The CDR3 sequence is 14 residues long. Germline V gene sequence: CDR1 MDHEN, CDR2 SYDVKM. V was shortened by 2 bases and J by 5 bases, with 13 bases between the two germline ends. CDR3 sequence (DNA): TGTGCCAGCAGTTTAAGAGGGATGGGTCACGAGCAGTACTTC. It is translated as CASSLRGMGHEQYF.

The V gene is TRBV28, the J gene TRBJ2-4, with 8 bases aligning to TRBD1. Per the germline V gene, CDR1 is MDHEN and CDR2 is SYDVKM. V lost 3 bases and J lost 0; bases outside the gene matches: 7. CDR3 length: 17 residues. The CDR3 is CASSFSGGGIAKNIQYF. In DNA form, the CDR3 reads TGTGCCAGCAGTTTCTCAGGGGGCGGGATAGCCAAAAACATTCAGTACTTC.

This chain joins TRBV19 and TRBJ2-5; 7 bases are a match to TRBD2. The V segment lost 5 bases and the J segment 2 bases; nucleotides outside the gene matches: 8. The CDR3 covers 15 residues. The germline CDR1 and CDR2 sequences are LNHDA and SQIVND (reference sequence). The CDR3 bases are TGTGCCAGTAGTCCCCGGGGAGCGGGACAAGAGACCCAGTACTTC. It specifies CASSPRGAGQETQYF.

The genes are TRBV7-9 and TRBJ2-7; D is uncertain. Germline V CDR1 and CDR2: SEHNR, FQNEAQ (reference sequence). The V end lost 2 bases, the J end lost 6 bases, and 5 bases lay between the germline ends. CDR3 length: 11 amino acids. The CDR3 nucleotides read TGTGCCAGCAGCTTAAATCGCGAGCAGTACTTC. This sequence encodes CASSLNREQYF.

The V and J genes are TRBV19 and TRBJ2-3; 10 nucleotides align to TRBD2. Per germline, CDR1 LNHDA and CDR2 SQIVND (reference sequence). CDR3 length equals 15 residues. The J segment lost 4 bases and the V segment lost 5 bases, leaving 6 bases of the junction unmatched. Here the CDR3 DNA reads TGTGCCAGTAGTTTACTAGCGGGATCCGCAGATACGCAGTATTTT. The encoded protein is CASSLLAGSADTQYF.

The chain carries TRBV10-3 and TRBJ2-7; TRBD1 agrees at 8 bases. V was pared by 4 bases and J by 0 bases, with 2 bases of the junction left unmatched. The CDR3 sequence is 14 residues long. Germline CDR1 is ENHRY and CDR2 is SYGVKD. For the CDR3, the DNA is TGTGCCATCAGTGGGGACAGGAACTCCTACGAGCAGTACTTC. It translates to CAISGDRNSYEQYF.

This clone counts as medium-sized by frequency. The same CDR3 can be traced to other DNA sequences in this sample. The chain employs TRBV10-3 and TRBJ2-1; D perhaps matches TRBD1 (6 bases). Trimming shortened V by 6 bases and J by 5 bases, and 11 bases separated the two germline ends. Germline CDR1 reads ENHRY; CDR2 reads SYGVKD. The CDR3 totals 13 residues. The CDR3, as DNA: TGTGCCATCAGCAGTAACAGGGACAATGAGCAGTTCTTC. Its protein product is CAISSNRDNEQFF.

The genes are TRBV6-5 and TRBJ2-5; D ambiguous. Germline V gene lookup returns CDR1 MNHEY and CDR2 SVGAGI. V gave up 2 bases and J gave up 1 base, with 11 bases separating them. This CDR3 is built from 15 residues. CDR3 sequence: CASSYERSTQETQYF. DNA for the CDR3: TGTGCCAGCAGTTACGAACGGTCAACCCAAGAGACCCAGTACTTC.

The V and J genes are TRBV28 and TRBJ1-5; 9 bases map to TRBD1. The J segment lost 2 bases and the V segment lost 10 bases, leaving 6 bases of the junction unmatched. CDR3 length: 14 amino acids. CDR1 MDHEN and CDR2 SYDVKM come from the germline V gene. CDR3 DNA sequence: TGTGCCACCGAACAGGGGGCTGGCAATCAGCCCCAGCATTTT. It encodes CATEQGAGNQPQHF.

The gene calls are TRBV21-1 and TRBJ1-5; the D call in the table, TRBD1, was not verified against the DNA. TRBV21-1 counts as a pseudogene. This CDR3 is built from 15 residues. The CDR3 DNA is TGTGCCAGCAGCCATCCCGGACCAGGGGTTCAGCCCCAGCATTTT. As protein: CASSHPGPGVQPQHF.

The chain recombines TRBV28 with TRBJ2-5, with 7 bases aligning to TRBD2. There are 16 residues in the CDR3. Germline CDR1 MDHEN, CDR2 SYDVKM. V lost 3 bases, J lost 3 bases, and 10 bases stayed unmatched. The CDR3 coding sequence is TGTGCCAGCAGTTTTGGTGGGAGGGCGCTTAAAGAGACCCAGTACTTC. Translated: CASSFGGRALKETQYF.

V gene TRBV4-1 combines with J gene TRBJ2-3; 9 bases fit TRBD2. The CDR3 is made up of 14 amino acids. CDR1 and CDR2 from the germline V gene are MGHRA and YSYEKL. J lost 2 bases, V lost 4 bases, and 1 base had no gene match. CDR3 in DNA: TGCGCCAGCAGCCCGGGACTAGCCACAGATACGCAGTATTTT. Protein product: CASSPGLATDTQYF.

The V gene is TRBV5-1, the J gene TRBJ2-2; 13 nucleotides line up with TRBD2. The V gene end was trimmed by 1 base and the J gene end by 5 bases; junction bases not matched to a gene: 8. The germline gives CDR1 SGHRS, CDR2 YFSETQ. This CDR3 has 18 amino acids. The CDR3 DNA reads as TGCGCCAGCAGCTTGACCCCACTAGCGGGAGGGCCAACCGGGGAGCTGTTTTTT. It yields the protein CASSLTPLAGGPTGELFF.